This TCR beta chain was captured in a study of T-cell memory formation after mild COVID-19. This CDR3 comprises 14 residues. Germline V CDR1 and CDR2: SGHRS, YFSETQ. The ends were cut back, 0 bases at V and 5 bases at J, with 11 bases in the middle. Amplification by 5'RACE using constant-segment primers produced TCR alpha and TCR beta cDNA libraries that carried sample barcodes and UMIs. TCRdb redid the calling of the 5' RACE reads with MiXCR, one entry per CDR3 protein. The sample lists 80,000 to 130,000 distinct CDR3 sequences, around 10% occurring once. Whole-study findings and limits: Clones contracting over day 15 to 85 were CD4/CD8 balanced, with later expanders leaning CD4+.

About this clonotype: Its antigen remains unknown.

This chain connects TRBV5-1 to TRBJ2-5; D call uncertain. Sequenced material: PBMCs or a T cell subset sorted from them (not recorded which). This TCR came from a man younger than 30 who had mild COVID-19 (a few samples of this study predate the infection). Cell type and time point are not known. CDR3 bases: TGCGCCAGCAGCTTGGCCCCGGATCGCGAGACCCAGTACTTC. Translating gives CASSLAPDRETQYF.